A selection of T cell receptor beta chains follows, all from one sample in a study of blood T cell repertoires in COVID-19. Produced via immunoSEQ multiplex PCR; TCRdb's table is partial and in-frame only. Of over 250,000 clones in the sample, over 70% were seen once. The material sequenced was peripheral blood. These TCRs come from a woman in her seventies with COVID-19, enrolled during active disease. The CDR3 runs from the conserved cysteine through the conserved F or W. A D gene is named only where the DNA matches it firmly. Size values are once, few and many counts, or a class for expanded clones, and some rows have none.

abundance,j_gene,d_gene,v_gene,CDR3nt,CDR3aa
-,TRBJ2-2,-,TRBV11-3,TGTGCCAGCAGCCCCCCACAGGGCTCCGGGGAGCTGTTTTTT,CASSPPQGSGELFF
-,TRBJ1-1,TRBD1,TRBV28,TGTGCCAGCAGTTTAGAGCCCACAGGGGGCCTCACTGAAGCTTTCTTT,CASSLEPTGGLTEAFF
-,TRBJ2-3,TRBD2,TRBV24-1,TGTGCCACCAGCGGGGGGGCGGATACGCAGTATTTT,CATSGGADTQYF
-,TRBJ2-3,-,TRBV2,TGTGCCAGCAGTATCAGTAATACGCAGTATTTT,CASSISNTQYF
-,TRBJ2-1,TRBD2,TRBV7-2,TGTGCCAGCAGCTCGTCCGGGACTAGCTACAATGAGCAGTTCTTC,CASSSSGTSYNEQFF
-,TRBJ2-1,TRBD2,TRBV20-1,TGCAGTGCTAGTTGGGGCGGGAGTCAGGTGCGCGAGCAGTTCTTC,CSASWGGSQVREQFF
-,TRBJ2-1,TRBD2,TRBV7-3,TGTGCCAGCAGCTTTGTAGCTAGCGGGAGATCAGGCTCCTACAATGAGCAGTTCTTC,CASSFVASGRSGSYNEQFF
-,TRBJ1-2,TRBD1,TRBV5-4,TGTGCCAGCAGCCCCACTATCATCGGGCAGGGGGACTATGGCTACACCTTC,CASSPTIIGQGDYGYTF
once,TRBJ1-4,TRBD1,TRBV14,TGTGCCAGCAGCCGGGGGTTGACAGGGACGGATGAAAAACTGTTTTTT,CASSRGLTGTDEKLFF
-,TRBJ1-1,-,TRBV5-1,TGCGCCAGCAGCTCCGGACCAGGGGTGAACACTGAAGCTTTCTTT,CASSSGPGVNTEAFF
-,TRBJ2-5,-,TRBV2,TGTGCCAGCAGTGAAGCGCTTCTAGGGGAGGAGGAGACCCAGTACTTC,CASSEALLGEEETQYF
-,TRBJ1-2,-,TRBV11-3,TGTGCCAGCAGCCCCGGGTCGGACTATGGCTACACCTTC,CASSPGSDYGYTF
-,TRBJ1-5,-,TRBV28,TGTGCCAGCAGCCCCCCGGGGGGGGATAATCAGCCCCAGCATTTT,CASSPPGGDNQPQHF
-,TRBJ2-7,TRBD1,TRBV5-1,TGCGCCAGCAGCCAGGACAGGTCGGGGTACGAGCAGTACTTC,CASSQDRSGYEQYF
-,TRBJ2-5,TRBD2,TRBV7-6,TGTGCCAGCAGCGTGGTCCTAGCGGGAGGGATTGGGCTCCAAGAGACCCAGTACTTC,CASSVVLAGGIGLQETQYF
-,TRBJ2-1,TRBD2,TRBV7-3,TGTGCCAGCAGCTTAGGCGGGAGGGGGTACAATGAGCAGTTCTTC,CASSLGGRGYNEQFF
-,TRBJ2-3,TRBD2,TRBV4-1,TGCGCCAGCAGCCAAGATGGGGAGGGCCACACAGATACGCAGTATTTT,CASSQDGEGHTDTQYF
-,TRBJ2-2,TRBD2,TRBV6-8,TGTGCCAGCAGTTACTTGGCTAGCGGGAGTAGGGAGCTGTTTTTT,CASSYLASGSRELFF
-,TRBJ1-3,-,TRBV15,TGTGCCACCAGCAGAGATGAGGGGGTCTCTGGAAACACCATATATTTT,CATSRDEGVSGNTIYF
-,TRBJ2-1,TRBD1,TRBV30,TGTGCCTGGGCGGCGGGGACAGGTACCAATGAGCAGTTCTTC,CAWAAGTGTNEQFF
once,TRBJ1-4,-,TRBV6-6,TGTGCCAGCAGCATGGACAGTAATGAAAAACTGTTTTTT,CASSMDSNEKLFF
-,TRBJ2-1,TRBD2,TRBV7-2,TGTGCCAGCAGCTTACGCGCTAGCGGGAGATGGTACTACAATGAGCAGTTCTTC,CASSLRASGRWYYNEQFF
once,TRBJ2-3,TRBD2,TRBV14,TGTGCCAGCAGCCAAGATTTGATAGCGGGAACAGATACGCAGTATTTT,CASSQDLIAGTDTQYF
many,TRBJ2-2,TRBD2,TRBV4-1,TGCGCCAGCAGCCCAAGGGGGGGACTAGCGATCACCGGGGAGCTGTTTTTT,CASSPRGGLAITGELFF
-,TRBJ1-3,-,TRBV5-4,TGTGCCAGCAGCCGCAGTGGCCTCAGCTCTGGAAACACCATATATTTT,CASSRSGLSSGNTIYF
once,TRBJ2-3,TRBD2,TRBV27,TGTGCCAGCAGTTTTCTTTGGATAGCGGGAGTAGCGGGCACAGATACGCAGTATTTT,CASSFLWIAGVAGTDTQYF
-,TRBJ2-7,TRBD2,TRBV4-1,TGCGCCAGCAGCCAAGCCCCCTTACTAGCGGGAGTCGTTTACGAGCAGTACTTC,CASSQAPLLAGVVYEQYF
-,TRBJ1-1,-,TRBV3-1/TRBV3-2,TGTGCCAGCGCGGCGGAACCCACTGAAGCTTTCTTT,CASAAEPTEAFF
-,TRBJ1-2,-,TRBV28,TGTGCCAGCACTTCTGGGGACGGGAGCTATGGCTACACCTTC,CASTSGDGSYGYTF